This is a list of T cell receptor beta chains from one sample in a study of blood T cell repertoires in COVID-19. The protocol was immunoSEQ multiplex PCR, while the TCRdb copy is restricted to in-frame clones and leaves out a portion. The sample holds about 140,000 clones, roughly 78% seen once. The material sequenced was peripheral blood. These receptors all stem from a man aged 55-75 years with acute or convalescent COVID-19. Both conserved end residues are part of each CDR3. Fields, in order: V gene, clone size, D gene, J gene, CDR3 protein, CDR3 DNA. A D gene is named only where the DNA matches it firmly. Clone size, where shown, is once, few, many, or a class for clones that have expanded.

v_gene: TRBV28; abundance: NA; d_gene: TRBD1; j_gene: TRBJ2-2; CDR3aa: CASSFPGQGAGELFF; CDR3nt: TGTGCCAGCAGTTTCCCGGGACAGGGGGCCGGGGAGCTGTTTTTT
v_gene: TRBV5-6; abundance: few; d_gene: NA; j_gene: TRBJ2-1; CDR3aa: CASSLAMGGGYNEQFF; CDR3nt: TGTGCCAGCAGCTTGGCCATGGGAGGGGGATACAATGAGCAGTTCTTC
v_gene: TRBV5-1; abundance: NA; d_gene: TRBD2; j_gene: TRBJ2-5; CDR3aa: CASSLWTSGNQETQYF; CDR3nt: TGCGCCAGCAGCTTGTGGACTAGCGGGAACCAAGAGACCCAGTACTTC
v_gene: TRBV11-3; abundance: NA; d_gene: NA; j_gene: TRBJ2-5; CDR3aa: CASSPAGQETQYF; CDR3nt: TGTGCCAGCAGCCCAGCGGGCCAAGAGACCCAGTACTTC
v_gene: TRBV24-1; abundance: NA; d_gene: NA; j_gene: TRBJ2-7; CDR3aa: CATSDRGSSYEQYF; CDR3nt: TGTGCCACCAGTGATAGGGGGAGCTCCTACGAGCAGTACTTC
v_gene: TRBV11-2; abundance: NA; d_gene: NA; j_gene: TRBJ1-3; CDR3aa: CASSLGQGGGNTIYF; CDR3nt: TGTGCCAGCAGCTTAGGGCAGGGAGGAGGAAACACCATATATTTT
v_gene: TRBV19; abundance: NA; d_gene: NA; j_gene: TRBJ1-1; CDR3aa: CASTPDRNTEAFF; CDR3nt: TGTGCCAGTACCCCGGACAGGAACACTGAAGCTTTCTTT
v_gene: TRBV30; abundance: NA; d_gene: TRBD1; j_gene: TRBJ1-2; CDR3aa: CAWSTGNYGYTF; CDR3nt: TGTGCCTGGTCGACAGGGAACTATGGCTACACCTTC
v_gene: TRBV7-9; abundance: NA; d_gene: NA; j_gene: TRBJ2-3; CDR3aa: CASSFSGSADTQYF; CDR3nt: TGTGCCAGCAGCTTCTCCGGGAGTGCAGATACGCAGTATTTT
v_gene: TRBV7-2; abundance: few; d_gene: TRBD2; j_gene: TRBJ2-7; CDR3aa: CASSPLAGGYEQYF; CDR3nt: TGTGCCAGCAGCCCTCTAGCGGGAGGTTACGAGCAGTACTTC
v_gene: TRBV19; abundance: NA; d_gene: TRBD1; j_gene: TRBJ1-4; CDR3aa: CASSIVGQGTTNEKLFF; CDR3nt: TGTGCCAGTAGTATCGTCGGACAGGGCACAACTAATGAAAAACTGTTTTTT
v_gene: TRBV5-1; abundance: once; d_gene: NA; j_gene: TRBJ1-5; CDR3aa: CASSVDGDSNQPQHF; CDR3nt: TGCGCCAGCAGCGTCGACGGAGATAGCAATCAGCCCCAGCATTTT
v_gene: TRBV28; abundance: NA; d_gene: TRBD1; j_gene: TRBJ1-5; CDR3aa: CASSQAGTGGIQPQHF; CDR3nt: TGTGCCAGCAGTCAAGCCGGGACAGGGGGGATTCAGCCCCAGCATTTT
v_gene: TRBV6-1; abundance: NA; d_gene: NA; j_gene: TRBJ2-2; CDR3aa: CASSETGGELFF; CDR3nt: TGTGCCAGCAGTGAAACCGGCGGGGAGCTGTTTTTT
v_gene: TRBV5-1; abundance: NA; d_gene: TRBD1; j_gene: TRBJ1-1; CDR3aa: CASSLAGTGGMNTEAFF; CDR3nt: TGCGCCAGCAGCTTGGCCGGGACAGGGGGAATGAACACTGAAGCTTTCTTT
v_gene: TRBV6-2/TRBV6-3; abundance: NA; d_gene: TRBD1; j_gene: TRBJ2-4; CDR3aa: CASSYGGTGWRNIQYF; CDR3nt: TGTGCCAGCAGTTACGGGGGGACAGGGTGGAGAAACATTCAGTACTTC
v_gene: TRBV30; abundance: NA; d_gene: NA; j_gene: TRBJ1-5; CDR3aa: CAWTRGGSNQPQHF; CDR3nt: TGTGCCTGGACCCGAGGGGGAAGCAATCAGCCCCAGCATTTT
v_gene: TRBV19; abundance: NA; d_gene: NA; j_gene: TRBJ1-4; CDR3aa: CASMPDLGAELFF; CDR3nt: TGTGCCAGTATGCCAGACCTGGGAGCGGAACTGTTTTTT
v_gene: TRBV5-1; abundance: few; d_gene: TRBD1; j_gene: TRBJ1-5; CDR3aa: CASSPGQANQPQHF; CDR3nt: TGCGCCAGCAGTCCGGGACAGGCCAATCAGCCCCAGCATTTT
v_gene: TRBV19; abundance: NA; d_gene: NA; j_gene: TRBJ1-5; CDR3aa: CASTLRGGLSNQPQHF; CDR3nt: TGTGCCAGTACCCTAAGGGGGGGATTAAGCAATCAGCCCCAGCATTTT
v_gene: TRBV28; abundance: few; d_gene: TRBD1; j_gene: TRBJ1-6; CDR3aa: CASTTTGSSSPLHF; CDR3nt: TGTGCCAGCACCACGACAGGGTCGAGCTCACCCCTCCACTTT
v_gene: TRBV5-4; abundance: NA; d_gene: TRBD1; j_gene: TRBJ1-2; CDR3aa: CASSLEDREGAGYTF; CDR3nt: TGTGCCAGCAGCTTGGAGGACAGGGAGGGGGCTGGCTACACCTTC
v_gene: TRBV2; abundance: NA; d_gene: TRBD1; j_gene: TRBJ1-4; CDR3aa: CASSGQGATNEKLFF; CDR3nt: TGTGCCAGCAGTGGGCAGGGGGCCACTAATGAAAAACTGTTTTTT
v_gene: TRBV30; abundance: NA; d_gene: NA; j_gene: TRBJ2-2; CDR3aa: CAWSVEGRGELFF; CDR3nt: TGTGCCTGGAGTGTGGAGGGCCGGGGGGAGCTGTTTTTT
v_gene: TRBV6-6; abundance: NA; d_gene: NA; j_gene: TRBJ2-5; CDR3aa: CASSFRPGLGQETQYF; CDR3nt: TGTGCCAGCAGTTTTCGGCCCGGACTCGGCCAAGAGACCCAGTACTTC
v_gene: TRBV7-9; abundance: NA; d_gene: NA; j_gene: TRBJ2-1; CDR3aa: CASSLASAVGSYNEQFF; CDR3nt: TGTGCCAGCAGCTTAGCCTCGGCGGTGGGTTCCTACAATGAGCAGTTCTTC
v_gene: TRBV24-1; abundance: NA; d_gene: NA; j_gene: TRBJ2-3; CDR3aa: CATSDYAAGDRRTDTQYF; CDR3nt: TGTGCCACCAGTGATTACGCGGCGGGGGACAGGCGAACGGATACGCAGTATTTT
v_gene: TRBV27; abundance: once; d_gene: TRBD1; j_gene: TRBJ1-4; CDR3aa: CASSLGTGKEKLFF; CDR3nt: TGTGCCAGCAGTTTAGGGACAGGGAAGGAAAAACTGTTTTTT
v_gene: TRBV4-1; abundance: NA; d_gene: NA; j_gene: TRBJ1-2; CDR3aa: CASSQVGQGSNYGYTF; CDR3nt: TGCGCCAGCAGCCAAGTGGGCCAGGGAAGCAACTATGGCTACACCTTC
v_gene: TRBV19; abundance: few; d_gene: TRBD2; j_gene: TRBJ2-1; CDR3aa: CASTPRRGGLDEQFF; CDR3nt: TGTGCCAGTACTCCTCGTAGGGGAGGGTTAGATGAGCAGTTCTTC
v_gene: TRBV6-2/TRBV6-3; abundance: few; d_gene: TRBD2; j_gene: TRBJ2-5; CDR3aa: CASSQAGQQETQYF; CDR3nt: TGTGCCAGCAGCCAAGCGGGGCAACAAGAGACCCAGTACTTC
v_gene: TRBV11-2; abundance: few; d_gene: NA; j_gene: TRBJ1-1; CDR3aa: CASRSLTENTEAFF; CDR3nt: TGTGCCAGCAGATCCCTAACAGAGAACACTGAAGCTTTCTTT
v_gene: TRBV28; abundance: NA; d_gene: NA; j_gene: TRBJ2-3; CDR3aa: CASSLEDTQYF; CDR3nt: TGTGCCAGCAGTTTGGAGGATACGCAGTATTTT
v_gene: TRBV7-3; abundance: NA; d_gene: TRBD1; j_gene: TRBJ2-1; CDR3aa: CASSTRDRGHGEQFF; CDR3nt: TGTGCCAGCAGCACGAGGGACAGGGGGCACGGTGAGCAGTTCTTC